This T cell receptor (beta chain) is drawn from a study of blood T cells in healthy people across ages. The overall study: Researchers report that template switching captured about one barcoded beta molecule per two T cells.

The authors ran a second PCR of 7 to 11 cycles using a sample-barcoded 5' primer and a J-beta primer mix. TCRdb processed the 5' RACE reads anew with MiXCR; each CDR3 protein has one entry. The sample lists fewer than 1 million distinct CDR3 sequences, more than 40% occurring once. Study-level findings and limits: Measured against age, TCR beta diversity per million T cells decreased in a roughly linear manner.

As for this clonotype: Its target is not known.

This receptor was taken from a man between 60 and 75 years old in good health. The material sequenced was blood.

CDR3 region: CASSPIGRARGSYNSPLHF. CDR3 sequence (DNA): TGTGCCAGCAGTCCGATCGGACGGGCCCGCGGATCCTATAATTCACCCCTCCACTTT. This rearrangement joins TRBV6-1 to TRBJ1-6; D call uncertain. With 5 bases removed from V and 1 base from J, the gap between germline ends came to 21 bases. Germline CDR1 reads MNHNS; CDR2 reads SASEGT. CDR3 length equals 19 residues.